This T cell receptor (beta chain) is drawn from a study of control samples from healthy donors and cancer patients (TCRdb year 2020). Receptor amplification or capture employed the immunoSEQ multiplex PCR assay. TCRdb took this table from immuneACCESS and kept in-frame rearrangements with V and J called. Such tables lack part of the clones; where checked against another copy, unresolved V genes explain under half of the gap, and the rest is unexplained. A total of around 130,000 clones appear in this sample, around nine tenths of them only once. The top ten hold over 10% of the sample. About this clone: Its antigen has not been determined. Base qualities are not at hand, and no much larger clone is one base apart.

The sequence was obtained from a man aged 25-45 years in good health. The sequencing sample was made of blood.

The CDR3 corresponds to CAWSVTFSGNTIYF. The DNA sequence is TGTGCCTGGAGTGTAACCTTCTCTGGAAACACCATATATTTT. Here the chain combines TRBV30 and TRBJ1-3; no confident D gene assignment can be made. The germline V gene (reference sequence) specifies GTSNPN as CDR1 and SVGIG as CDR2. Measured from the cysteine to the phenylalanine, the CDR3 is 14 residues long. Only the CDR3 DNA is retained, 42 bases long and in frame from the first base. V was cut back by 0 bases and J by 0 bases, leaving a gap of 6 bases between them.